One and the same sample provided the 3 T cell receptor beta chains below, sequenced in a study of blood T cell repertoires in COVID-19. Measured with immunoSEQ multiplex PCR; TCRdb has only the in-frame clones, and not every one. The sample has about 180,000 clones, under 90% seen once. The material sequenced was peripheral blood. Source of these receptors: an elderly woman with active or convalescent COVID-19.

This clone was observed once. V and J are TRBV5-1 and TRBJ2-1, with TRBD1 matching over 7 bases. CDR1 and CDR2 (germline): SGHRS, YFSETQ. The CDR3 is made up of 15 amino acids. Trimming at V came to 0 bases and at J to 4 bases, leaving 4 bases not matched to a gene. The CDR3 DNA is TGCGCCAGCAGCTTGGGGGGACAGATTTACAATGAGCAGTTCTTC. This sequence encodes CASSLGGQIYNEQFF.

The J gene is TRBJ1-2, the V gene TRBV28, with a possible D match to TRBD1 (6 bases). Germline CDR1 MDHEN, CDR2 SYDVKM. This CDR3 region has 15 residues. V was shortened by 6 bases and J by 3 bases, with 17 bases between the two germline ends. The CDR3 is CASSTRPGGDYGYTF. CDR3 nucleotides: TGTGCCAGCAGCACCCGCCCGGGGGGCGACTATGGCTACACCTTC.

The gene calls are TRBV5-1 and TRBJ1-1; TRBD1 is a possible D gene (5 bases). CDR1 SGHRS and CDR2 YFSETQ come from the germline V gene. The CDR3 consists of 15 residues. The V and J ends lost 0 bases and 0 bases respectively, with 9 bases between them. The CDR3 nucleotides read TGCGCCAGCAGCTTGGGACAGTTCTTGAACACTGAAGCTTTCTTT. This encodes CASSLGQFLNTEAFF.